The clone carrying this T cell receptor beta chain has only one observation. Its antigen remains unknown. The sample is drawn from a study of OX40 agonist ivuxolimab in advanced cancers. In the study overall: Ivuxolimab was delivered to patients intravenously every 2 weeks at doses spanning 0.01 to 10 mg/kg. Each dose-escalation patient presented with hepatocellular carcinoma, melanoma, renal cell or head and neck cancer.

This CDR3 has 14 residues. Looked up from germline, CDR1 is SEHNR and CDR2 is FQNEAQ (reference sequence). Findings and caveats of the study: The mean number of expanded clones was higher in CD8+ T cells than in CD4+. Which antigen the expanded peripheral T cells recognized is unknown.

The repertoire was sequenced with immunoSEQ multiplex PCR; TCRdb's copy has only in-frame clones and lacks some. The table shows tens of thousands of clones, with around 84% occurring only once. The TCR originated in an adult with an advanced solid tumor such as melanoma, head and neck, liver or kidney cancer. The rearrangement uses TRBV7-9 and TRBJ2-5, with 7 bases lining up with TRBD1. The end of the DNA is better explained by TRBJ2-7, so the J call may be wrong. Sequences were derived from CD4+ or CD8+ T cells sorted from blood, sampled in a trial of the OX40 agonist ivuxolimab. The CDR3 nucleotides are TGTGCCGGCACCACACAGGGGCCCACCTACGAGCAGTACTTC. Translating gives CAGTTQGPTYEQYF.